This entry concerns a single TCR beta chain. Its antigen is unknown. The data belong to a study of CD8 T cells in Susac syndrome. Points from the study as a whole: It was acknowledged in the study that its TCR sequencing and HLA analysis involved a relatively small number of individuals.

An amount of RNA that ranged from about 0.45 to 1 ug was reverse transcribed with random hexamers. From the immunoSEQ multiplex PCR reads, TCRdb called clonotypes with MiXCR, one entry per CDR3 protein. The sample records around 160,000 distinct CDR3 sequences, approximately 95% being singletons. The authors sequenced TCR beta from blood CD8+ and CD4+ T cells. V was clipped by 4 bases and J by 5 bases, with 10 bases between them. Looked up from germline, CDR1 is SNHLY and CDR2 is FYNNEI. The CDR3 has 13 amino acids. Sequencing was done on a sample of CD4+ T cells from PBMCs. This clonotype was obtained from a human donor with multiple sclerosis. The chain carries TRBV2 and TRBJ2-3; no firm D call. The chain's CDR3 is CASSVGREDTQYF. The CDR3 DNA is TGTGCCAGCAGTGTTGGGCGAGAAGATACGCAGTATTTT.